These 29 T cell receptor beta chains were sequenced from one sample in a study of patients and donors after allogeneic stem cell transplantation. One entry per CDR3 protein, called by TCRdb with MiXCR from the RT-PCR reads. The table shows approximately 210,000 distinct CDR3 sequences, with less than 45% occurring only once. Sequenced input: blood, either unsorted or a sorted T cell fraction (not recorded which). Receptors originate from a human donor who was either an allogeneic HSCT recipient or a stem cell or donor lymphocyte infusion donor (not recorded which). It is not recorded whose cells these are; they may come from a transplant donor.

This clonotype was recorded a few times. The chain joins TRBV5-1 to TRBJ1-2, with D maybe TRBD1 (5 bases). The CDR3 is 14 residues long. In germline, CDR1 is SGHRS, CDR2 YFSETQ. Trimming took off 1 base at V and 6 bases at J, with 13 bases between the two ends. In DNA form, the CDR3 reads TGCGCCAGCAGCTTGTTCGGAGGGGACGATGGCTACACCTTC. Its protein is CASSLFGGDDGYTF.

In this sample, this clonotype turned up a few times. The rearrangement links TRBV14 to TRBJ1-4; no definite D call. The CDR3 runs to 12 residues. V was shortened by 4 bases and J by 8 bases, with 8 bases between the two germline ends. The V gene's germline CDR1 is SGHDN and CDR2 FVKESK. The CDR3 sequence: CASSPDWEKLFF. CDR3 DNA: TGTGCCAGCAGCCCAGATTGGGAAAAACTGTTTTTT.

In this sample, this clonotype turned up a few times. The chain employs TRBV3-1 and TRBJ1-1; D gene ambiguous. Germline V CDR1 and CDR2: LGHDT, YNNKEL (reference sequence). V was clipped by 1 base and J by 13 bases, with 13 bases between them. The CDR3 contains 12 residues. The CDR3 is CASSQGRSGRFF. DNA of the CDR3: TGTGCCAGCAGCCAAGGAAGGTCTGGTCGTTTCTTT.

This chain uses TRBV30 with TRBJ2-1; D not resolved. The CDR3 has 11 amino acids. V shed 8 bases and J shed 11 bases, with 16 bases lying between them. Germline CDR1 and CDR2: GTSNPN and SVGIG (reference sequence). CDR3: CATPLPEQQFF. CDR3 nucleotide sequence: TGTGCCACCCCTTTACCTGAACAGCAGTTCTTC.

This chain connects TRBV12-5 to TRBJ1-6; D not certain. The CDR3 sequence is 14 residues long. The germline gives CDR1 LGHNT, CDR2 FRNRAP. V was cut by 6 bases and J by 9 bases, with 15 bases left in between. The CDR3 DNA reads TGTGCTAGTGGCTCGGGCCAGCAAGGTTCACCCCTCCACTTT. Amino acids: CASGSGQQGSPLHF. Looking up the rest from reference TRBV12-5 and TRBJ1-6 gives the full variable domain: DARVTQTPRHKVTEMGQEVTMRCQPILGHNTVFWYRQTMMQGLELLAYFRNRAPLDDSGMPKDRFSAEMPDATLATLKIQPSEPRDSAVYFCASGSGQQGSPLHFGNGTRLTVT.

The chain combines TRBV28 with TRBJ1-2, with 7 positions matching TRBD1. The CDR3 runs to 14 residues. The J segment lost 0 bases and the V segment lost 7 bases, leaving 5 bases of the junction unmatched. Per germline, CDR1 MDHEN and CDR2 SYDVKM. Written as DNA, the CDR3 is TGTGCCAGCACCCAGGGGGGAGCTAACTATGGCTACACCTTC. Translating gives CASTQGGANYGYTF.

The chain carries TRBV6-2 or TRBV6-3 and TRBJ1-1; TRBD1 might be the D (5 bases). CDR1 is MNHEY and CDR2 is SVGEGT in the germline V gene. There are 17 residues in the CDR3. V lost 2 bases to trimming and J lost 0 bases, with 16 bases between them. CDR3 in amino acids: CASSYPRGTTMNTEAFF. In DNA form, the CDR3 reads TGTGCCAGCAGTTACCCCCGGGGGACGACAATGAACACTGAAGCTTTCTTT.

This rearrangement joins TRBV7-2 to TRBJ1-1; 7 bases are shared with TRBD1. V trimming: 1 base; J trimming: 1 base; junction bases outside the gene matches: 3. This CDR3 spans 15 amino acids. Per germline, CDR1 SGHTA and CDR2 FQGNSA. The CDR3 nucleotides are TGTGCCAGCAGCTTAGTGACAGGGAGGAACACTGAAGCTTTCTTT. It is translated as CASSLVTGRNTEAFF. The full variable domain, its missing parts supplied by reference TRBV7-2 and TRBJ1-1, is GAGVSQSPSNKVTEKGKDVELRCDPISGHTALYWYRQSLGQGLEFLIYFQGNSAPDKSGLPSDRFSAERTGGSVSTLTIQRTQQEDSAVYLCASSLVTGRNTEAFFGQGTRLTVV.

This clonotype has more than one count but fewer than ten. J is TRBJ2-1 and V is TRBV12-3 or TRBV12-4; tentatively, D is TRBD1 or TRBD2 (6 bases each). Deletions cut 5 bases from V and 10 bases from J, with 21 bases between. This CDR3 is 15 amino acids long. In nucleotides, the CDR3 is TGTGCCAGCAGTCCGACCCTGGCCCTAGGGGGGGAGCAGTTCTTC. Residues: CASSPTLALGGEQFF.

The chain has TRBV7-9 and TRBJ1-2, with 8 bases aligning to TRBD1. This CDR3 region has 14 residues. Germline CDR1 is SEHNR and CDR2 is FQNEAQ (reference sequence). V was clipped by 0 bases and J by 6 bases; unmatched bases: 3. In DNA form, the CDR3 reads TGTGCCAGCAGCTTAGCTTCAGGGGGCGATGGCTACACCTTC. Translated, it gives CASSLASGGDGYTF.

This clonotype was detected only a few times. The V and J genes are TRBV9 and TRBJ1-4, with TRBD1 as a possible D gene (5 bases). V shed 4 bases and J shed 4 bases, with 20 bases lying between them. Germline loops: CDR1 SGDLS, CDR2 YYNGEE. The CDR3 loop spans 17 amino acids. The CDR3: CASSPSSGQTLNEKLFF. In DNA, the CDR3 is TGTGCCAGCAGCCCCAGCTCAGGGCAGACCCTTAATGAAAAACTGTTTTTT. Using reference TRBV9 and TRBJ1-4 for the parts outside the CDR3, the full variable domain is DSGVTQTPKHLITATGQRVTLRCSPRSGDLSVYWYQQSLDQGLQFLIQYYNGEERAKGNILERFSAQQFPDLHSELNLSSLELGDSALYFCASSPSSGQTLNEKLFFGSGTQLSVL.

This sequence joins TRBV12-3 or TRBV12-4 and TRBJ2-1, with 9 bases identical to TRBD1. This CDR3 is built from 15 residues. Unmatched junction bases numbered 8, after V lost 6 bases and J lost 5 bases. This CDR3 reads CASSSRQGGNNEQFF. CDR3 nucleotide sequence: TGTGCCAGCAGCTCTAGACAGGGGGGGAACAATGAGCAGTTCTTC.

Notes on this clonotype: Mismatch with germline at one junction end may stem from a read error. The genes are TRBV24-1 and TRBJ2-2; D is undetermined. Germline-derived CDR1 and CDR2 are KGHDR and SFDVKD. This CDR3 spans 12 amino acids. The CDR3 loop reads CATGENTGELFF. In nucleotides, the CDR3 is TGTGCCACCGGTGAAAACACCGGGGAGCTGTTTTTT.

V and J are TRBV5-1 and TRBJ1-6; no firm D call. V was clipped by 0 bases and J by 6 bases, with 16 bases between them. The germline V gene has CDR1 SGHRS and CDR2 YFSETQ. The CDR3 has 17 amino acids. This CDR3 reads CASSLAAGMGFNSPLHF. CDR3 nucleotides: TGCGCCAGCAGCTTGGCGGCGGGGATGGGTTTTAATTCACCCCTCCACTTT. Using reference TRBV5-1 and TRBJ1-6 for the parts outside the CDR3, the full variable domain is KAGVTQTPRYLIKTRGQQVTLSCSPISGHRSVSWYQQTPGQGLQFLFEYFSETQRNKGNFPGRFSGRQFSNSRSEMNVSTLELGDSALYLCASSLAAGMGFNSPLHFGNGTRLTVT.

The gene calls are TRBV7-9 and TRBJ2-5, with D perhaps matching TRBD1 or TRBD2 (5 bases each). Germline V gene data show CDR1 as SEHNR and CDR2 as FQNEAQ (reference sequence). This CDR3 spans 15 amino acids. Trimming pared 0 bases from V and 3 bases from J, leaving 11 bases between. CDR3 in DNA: TGTGCCAGCAGCTTAGCGATGGGGGTGGAAGAGACCCAGTACTTC. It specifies CASSLAMGVEETQYF.

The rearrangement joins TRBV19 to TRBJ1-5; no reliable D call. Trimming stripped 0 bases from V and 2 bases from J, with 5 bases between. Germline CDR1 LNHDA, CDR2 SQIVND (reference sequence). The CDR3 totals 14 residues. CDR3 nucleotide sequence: TGTGCCAGTAGTATAGATAAGGGCAATCAGCCCCAGCATTTT. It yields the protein CASSIDKGNQPQHF.

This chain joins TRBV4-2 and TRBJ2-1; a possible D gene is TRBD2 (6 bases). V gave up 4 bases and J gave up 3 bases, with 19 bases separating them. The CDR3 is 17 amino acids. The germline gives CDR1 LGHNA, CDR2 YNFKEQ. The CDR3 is CASSPERATSNYNEQFF. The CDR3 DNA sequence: TGTGCCAGCAGCCCCGAAAGGGCTACTAGCAACTACAATGAGCAGTTCTTC.

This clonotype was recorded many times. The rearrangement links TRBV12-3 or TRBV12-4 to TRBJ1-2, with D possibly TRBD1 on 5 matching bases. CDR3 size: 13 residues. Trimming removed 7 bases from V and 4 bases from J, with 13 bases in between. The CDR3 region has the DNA TGTGCCAGCAAACCGGACACGGCCTATGGCTACACCTTC. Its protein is CASKPDTAYGYTF.

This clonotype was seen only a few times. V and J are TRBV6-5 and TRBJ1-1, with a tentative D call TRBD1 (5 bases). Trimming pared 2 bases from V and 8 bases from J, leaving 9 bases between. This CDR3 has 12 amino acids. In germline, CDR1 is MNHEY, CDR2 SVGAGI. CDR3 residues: CASSYEGKEAFF. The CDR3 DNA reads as TGTGCCAGCAGTTACGAGGGGAAGGAAGCTTTCTTT.

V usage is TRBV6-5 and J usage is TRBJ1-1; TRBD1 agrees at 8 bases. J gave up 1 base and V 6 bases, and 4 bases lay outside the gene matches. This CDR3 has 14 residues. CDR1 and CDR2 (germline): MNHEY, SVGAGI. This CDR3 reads CASSLQGENTEAFF. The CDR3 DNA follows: TGTGCCAGCAGCTTACAGGGGGAGAACACTGAAGCTTTCTTT.

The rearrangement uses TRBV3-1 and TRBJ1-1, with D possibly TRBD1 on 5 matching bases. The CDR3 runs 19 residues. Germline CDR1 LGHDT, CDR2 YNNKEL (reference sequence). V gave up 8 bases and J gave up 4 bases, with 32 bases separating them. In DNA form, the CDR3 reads TGTGCCAGCTGTCGGAAACCCGGGGACGGGACTGGGTTGGGCACTGAAGCTTTCTTT. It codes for CASCRKPGDGTGLGTEAFF. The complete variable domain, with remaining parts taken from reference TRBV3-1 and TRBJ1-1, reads DTAVSQTPKYLVTQMGNDKSIKCEQNLGHDTMYWYKQDSKKFLKIMFSYNNKELIINETVPNRFSPKSPDKAHLNLHINSLELGDSAVYFCASCRKPGDGTGLGTEAFFGQGTRLTVV.

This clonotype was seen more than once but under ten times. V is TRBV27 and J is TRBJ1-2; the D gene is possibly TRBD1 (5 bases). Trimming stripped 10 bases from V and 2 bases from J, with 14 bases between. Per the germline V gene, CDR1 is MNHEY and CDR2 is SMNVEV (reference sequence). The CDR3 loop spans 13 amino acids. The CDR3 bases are TGTGCCACCCCTAGGGGAGGGAACTATGGCTACACCTTC. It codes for CATPRGGNYGYTF.

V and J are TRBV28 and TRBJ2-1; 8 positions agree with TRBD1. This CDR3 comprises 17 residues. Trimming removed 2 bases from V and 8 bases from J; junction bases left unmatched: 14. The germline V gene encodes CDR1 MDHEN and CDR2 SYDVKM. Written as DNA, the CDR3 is TGTGCCAGCAGTTTACTCCCCCCGGGACAGGCCTTGGATGAGCAGTTCTTC. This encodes CASSLLPPGQALDEQFF. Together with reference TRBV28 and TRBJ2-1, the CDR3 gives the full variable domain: DVKVTQSSRYLVKRTGEKVFLECVQDMDHENMFWYRQDPGLGLRLIYFSYDVKMKEKGDIPEGYSVSREKKERFSLILESASTNQTSMYLCASSLLPPGQALDEQFFGPGTRLTVL.

The CDR3 region has the DNA TGTGCCAGCAGTTTAGCCACGGGACAGAAAGAGACCCAGTACTTC. Translation: CASSLATGQKETQYF. This chain connects TRBV12-3 or TRBV12-4 to TRBJ2-5; 7 bases fit TRBD1. The ends lost 0 bases at V and 3 bases at J; junction bases unmatched: 4. There are 15 residues in the CDR3.

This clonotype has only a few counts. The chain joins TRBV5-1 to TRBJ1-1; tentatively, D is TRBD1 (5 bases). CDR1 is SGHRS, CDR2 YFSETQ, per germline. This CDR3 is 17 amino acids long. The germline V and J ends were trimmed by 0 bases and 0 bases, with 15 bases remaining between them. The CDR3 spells CASSLEGLGILNTEAFF. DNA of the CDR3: TGCGCCAGCAGCTTGGAGGGACTGGGAATCTTGAACACTGAAGCTTTCTTT.

In DNA form, the CDR3 reads TGTGCCAGCAGCGTAGGGAGCAGCTTGAACTATGGCTACACCTTC. It codes for CASSVGSSLNYGYTF. J is TRBJ1-2 and V is TRBV9; D gene uncertain. CDR3 size: 15 residues. V dropped 0 bases and J dropped 2 bases, with 11 bases sitting between them. Germline assignment: CDR1 SGDLS and CDR2 YYNGEE.

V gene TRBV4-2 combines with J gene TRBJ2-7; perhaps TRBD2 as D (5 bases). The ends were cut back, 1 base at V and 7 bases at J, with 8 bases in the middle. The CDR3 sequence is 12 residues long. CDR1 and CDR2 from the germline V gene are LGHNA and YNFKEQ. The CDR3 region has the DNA TGTGCCAGCAGCCAAGCCTCGGGGGAGCAGTACTTC. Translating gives CASSQASGEQYF.

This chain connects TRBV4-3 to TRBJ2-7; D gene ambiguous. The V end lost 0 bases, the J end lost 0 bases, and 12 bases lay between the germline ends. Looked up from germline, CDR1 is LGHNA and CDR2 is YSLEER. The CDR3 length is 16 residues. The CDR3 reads CASSQERQTSSYEQYF. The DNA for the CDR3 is TGCGCCAGCAGCCAAGAGCGGCAGACGAGCTCCTACGAGCAGTACTTC.

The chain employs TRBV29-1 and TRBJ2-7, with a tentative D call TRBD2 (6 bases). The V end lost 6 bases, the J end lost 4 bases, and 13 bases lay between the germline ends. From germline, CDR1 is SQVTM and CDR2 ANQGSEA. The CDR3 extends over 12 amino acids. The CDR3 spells CSVGLIGYEQYF. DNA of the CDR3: TGCAGCGTGGGACTTATCGGGTACGAGCAGTACTTC.